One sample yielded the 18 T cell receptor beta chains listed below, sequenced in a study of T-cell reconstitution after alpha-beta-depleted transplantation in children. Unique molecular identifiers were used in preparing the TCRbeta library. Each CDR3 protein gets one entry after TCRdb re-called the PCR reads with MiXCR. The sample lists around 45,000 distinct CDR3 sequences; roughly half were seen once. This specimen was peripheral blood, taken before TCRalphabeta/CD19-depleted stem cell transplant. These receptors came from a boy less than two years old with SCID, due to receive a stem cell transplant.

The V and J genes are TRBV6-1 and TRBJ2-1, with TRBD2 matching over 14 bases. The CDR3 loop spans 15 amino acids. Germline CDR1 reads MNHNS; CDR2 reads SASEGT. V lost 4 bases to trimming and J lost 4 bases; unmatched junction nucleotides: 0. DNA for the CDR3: TGTGCCAGCAGTGGACTAGCGGGGGGGTACAATGAGCAGTTCTTC. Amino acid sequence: CASSGLAGGYNEQFF.

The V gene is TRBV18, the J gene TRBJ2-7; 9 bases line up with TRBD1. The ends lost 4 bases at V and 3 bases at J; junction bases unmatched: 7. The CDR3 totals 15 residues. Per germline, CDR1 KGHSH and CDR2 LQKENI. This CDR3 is CASSLTDRGVYEQYF. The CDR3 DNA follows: TGTGCCAGCTCACTGACGGACAGGGGAGTCTACGAGCAGTACTTC. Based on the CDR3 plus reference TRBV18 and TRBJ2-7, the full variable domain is NAGVMQNPRHLVRRRGQEARLRCSPMKGHSHVYWYRQLPEEGLKFMVYLQKENIIDESGMPKERFSAEFPKEGPSILRIQQVVRGDSAAYFCASSLTDRGVYEQYFGPGTRLTVT.

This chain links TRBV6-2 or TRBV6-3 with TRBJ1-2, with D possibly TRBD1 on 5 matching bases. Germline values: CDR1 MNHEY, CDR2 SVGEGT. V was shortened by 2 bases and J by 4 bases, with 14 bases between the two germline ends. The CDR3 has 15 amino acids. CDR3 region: CASSYAQVLPYGYTF. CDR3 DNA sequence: TGTGCCAGCAGTTACGCACAGGTCTTACCCTATGGCTACACCTTC.

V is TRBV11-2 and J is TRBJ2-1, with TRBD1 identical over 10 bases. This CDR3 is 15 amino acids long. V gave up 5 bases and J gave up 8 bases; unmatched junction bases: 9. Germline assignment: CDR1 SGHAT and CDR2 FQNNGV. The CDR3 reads CASSPTPGQGHEQFF. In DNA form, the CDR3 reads TGTGCCAGCAGCCCAACACCGGGACAGGGGCATGAGCAGTTCTTC.

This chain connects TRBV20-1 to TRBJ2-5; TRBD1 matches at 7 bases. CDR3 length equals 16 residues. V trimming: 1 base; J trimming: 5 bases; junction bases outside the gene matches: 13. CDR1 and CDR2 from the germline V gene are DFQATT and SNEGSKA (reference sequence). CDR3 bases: TGCAGTGCTAGAGGCCTCTTTAGGGGGCGAGGGGAGACCCAGTACTTC. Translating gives CSARGLFRGRGETQYF.

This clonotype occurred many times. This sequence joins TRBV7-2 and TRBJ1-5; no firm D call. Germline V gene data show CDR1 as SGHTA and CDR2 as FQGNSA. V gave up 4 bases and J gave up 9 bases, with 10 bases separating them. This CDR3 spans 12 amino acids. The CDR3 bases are TGTGCCAGCAGCTCCAACAGAATGCCCCAGCATTTT. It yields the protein CASSSNRMPQHF. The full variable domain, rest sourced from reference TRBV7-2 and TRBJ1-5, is GAGVSQSPSNKVTEKGKDVELRCDPISGHTALYWYRQSLGQGLEFLIYFQGNSAPDKSGLPSDRFSAERTGGSVSTLTIQRTQQEDSAVYLCASSSNRMPQHFGDGTRLSIL.

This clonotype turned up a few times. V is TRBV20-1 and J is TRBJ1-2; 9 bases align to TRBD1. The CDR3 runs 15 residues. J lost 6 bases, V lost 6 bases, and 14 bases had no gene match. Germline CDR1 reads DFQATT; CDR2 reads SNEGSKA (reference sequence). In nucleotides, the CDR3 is TGCAGTGCCTCAAGCCGGGACAGGGAATCCCATGGCTACACCTTC. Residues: CSASSRDRESHGYTF.

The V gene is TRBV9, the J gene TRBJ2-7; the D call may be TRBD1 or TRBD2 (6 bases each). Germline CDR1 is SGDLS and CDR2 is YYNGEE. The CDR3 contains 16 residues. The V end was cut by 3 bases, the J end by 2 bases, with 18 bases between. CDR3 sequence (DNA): TGTGCCAGCAGCGGGGGGGAGAGGAAGGGGGCCTACGAGCAGTACTTC. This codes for CASSGGERKGAYEQYF.

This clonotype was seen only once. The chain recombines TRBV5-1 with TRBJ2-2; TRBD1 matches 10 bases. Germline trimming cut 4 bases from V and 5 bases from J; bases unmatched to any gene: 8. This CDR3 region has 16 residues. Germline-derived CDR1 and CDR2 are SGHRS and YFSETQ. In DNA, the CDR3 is TGCGCCAGCAGCCCGCGGGACAGGGGTAAAACCGGGGAGCTGTTTTTT. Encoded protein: CASSPRDRGKTGELFF.

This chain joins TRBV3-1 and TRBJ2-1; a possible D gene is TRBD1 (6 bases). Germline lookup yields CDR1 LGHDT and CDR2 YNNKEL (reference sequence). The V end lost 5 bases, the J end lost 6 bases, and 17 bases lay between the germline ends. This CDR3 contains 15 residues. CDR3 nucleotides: TGTGCCAGCAGCTACCTGCTATCCAGGGGCAATGAGCAGTTCTTC. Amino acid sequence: CASSYLLSRGNEQFF.

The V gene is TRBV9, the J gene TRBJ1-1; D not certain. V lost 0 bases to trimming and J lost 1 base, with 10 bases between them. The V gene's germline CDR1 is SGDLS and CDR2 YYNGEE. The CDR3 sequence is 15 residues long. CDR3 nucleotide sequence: TGTGCCAGCAGCGTAGAGGCCATTCCGAACACTGAAGCTTTCTTT. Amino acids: CASSVEAIPNTEAFF.

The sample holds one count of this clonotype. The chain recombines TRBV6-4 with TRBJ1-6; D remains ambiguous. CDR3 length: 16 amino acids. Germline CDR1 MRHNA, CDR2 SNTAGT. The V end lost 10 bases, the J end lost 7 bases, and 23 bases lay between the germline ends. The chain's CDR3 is CATRKDGNRGNSPLHF. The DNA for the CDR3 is TGTGCCACCAGAAAGGACGGAAATCGGGGAAATTCACCCCTCCACTTT.

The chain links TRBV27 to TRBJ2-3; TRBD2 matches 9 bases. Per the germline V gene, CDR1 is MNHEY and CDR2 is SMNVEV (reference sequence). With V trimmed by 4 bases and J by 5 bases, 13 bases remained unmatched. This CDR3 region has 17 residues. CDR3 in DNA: TGTGCCAGCAGTTCCCTAATAGCGGGGGCCGGGTTAGATACGCAGTATTTT. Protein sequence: CASSSLIAGAGLDTQYF.

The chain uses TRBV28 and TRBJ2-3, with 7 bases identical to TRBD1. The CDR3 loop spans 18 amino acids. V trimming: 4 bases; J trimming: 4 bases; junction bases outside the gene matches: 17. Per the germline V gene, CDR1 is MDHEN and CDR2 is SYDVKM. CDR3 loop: CASSSARTGHAGADTQYF. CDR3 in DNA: TGTGCCAGCAGTTCGGCGAGGACAGGCCATGCAGGGGCAGATACGCAGTATTTT.

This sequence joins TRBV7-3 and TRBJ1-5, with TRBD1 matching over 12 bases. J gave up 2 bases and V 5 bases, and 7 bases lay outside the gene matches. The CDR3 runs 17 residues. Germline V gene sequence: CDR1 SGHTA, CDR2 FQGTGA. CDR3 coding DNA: TGTGCCAGCAGCCGGGGACAGGGGGCATGGGGCAATCAGCCCCAGCATTTT. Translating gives CASSRGQGAWGNQPQHF.

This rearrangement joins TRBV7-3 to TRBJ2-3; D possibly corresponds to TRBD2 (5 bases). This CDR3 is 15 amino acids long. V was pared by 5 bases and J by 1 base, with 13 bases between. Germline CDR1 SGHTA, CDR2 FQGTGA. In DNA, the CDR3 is TGTGCCAGCAGCGCCCCGACTATGGGCACAGATACGCAGTATTTT. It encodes CASSAPTMGTDTQYF.

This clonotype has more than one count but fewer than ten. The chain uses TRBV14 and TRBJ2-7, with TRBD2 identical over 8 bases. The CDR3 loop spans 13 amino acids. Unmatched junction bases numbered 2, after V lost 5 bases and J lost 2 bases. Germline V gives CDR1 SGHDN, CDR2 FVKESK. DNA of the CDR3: TGTGCCAGCAGCAAGGGACTAGCCTACGAGCAGTACTTC. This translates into CASSKGLAYEQYF.

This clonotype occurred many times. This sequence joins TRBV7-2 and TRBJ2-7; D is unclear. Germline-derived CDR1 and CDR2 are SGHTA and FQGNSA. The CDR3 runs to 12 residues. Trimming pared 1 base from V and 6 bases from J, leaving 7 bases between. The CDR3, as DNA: TGTGCCAGCAGCTTAGGCTGGGTCGAGCAGTACTTC. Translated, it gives CASSLGWVEQYF.